The 10 T cell receptor beta chains below were found in one sample sequenced in a study of regulatory T cells in long-lasting Graves disease. Time point given: newly diagnosed GD, antithyroid drugs for less than 3 months. The TCR library was made from RNA that had been extracted from PBMCs in TRIzol. Sequencing libraries for TCR beta were prepared with iRepertoire HTBI primers and Arm-PCR of CDR3 regions. MiXCR, applied by TCRdb to the multiplex PCR reads, yields one record per CDR3 protein. The data show about 200,000 distinct CDR3 sequences, with approximately 20% seen just once and roughly a fifth held by the top ten. Specimen: peripheral blood mononuclear cells (PBMCs), collected at new diagnosis, from a patient treated with antithyroid drugs. Receptors were obtained from a female donor with Graves disease.

This clonotype showed up many times. This chain connects TRBV12-3 or TRBV12-4 to TRBJ1-4; D is possibly TRBD1 (6 bases). This CDR3 has 13 amino acids. V lost 7 bases and J 7 bases, leaving 13 bases between the germline ends. CDR3 DNA: TGTGCCAGCACCCAAGGGGGAGTTGAAAAACTGTTTTTT. It codes for CASTQGGVEKLFF.

This clonotype showed up many times. The gene calls are TRBV11-3 and TRBJ2-1; 7 bases align to TRBD2. V dropped 5 bases and J dropped 0; count of bases not matched to a gene: 7. The germline V gene encodes CDR1 SGHNT and CDR2 YENEEA. CDR3 length equals 16 residues. The CDR3 loop is CASSPSGMGSYNEQFF. In nucleotides, the CDR3 is TGTGCCAGCAGCCCCAGCGGGATGGGCTCCTACAATGAGCAGTTCTTC. Full variable domain (outside the CDR3, taken from reference TRBV11-3 and TRBJ2-1): EAGVVQSPRYKIIEKKQPVAFWCNPISGHNTLYWYLQNLGQGPELLIRYENEEAVDDSQLPKDRFSAERLKGVDSTLKIQPAELGDSAVYLCASSPSGMGSYNEQFFGPGTRLTVL.

This chain links TRBV2 with TRBJ1-5; D is perhaps TRBD1 (5 bases). The ends were cut back, 2 bases at V and 7 bases at J, with 12 bases in the middle. The V gene's germline CDR1 is SNHLY and CDR2 FYNNEI. The CDR3 sequence is 14 residues long. CDR3 amino acids: CASSEWGNLQPQHF. The CDR3, as DNA: TGTGCCAGCAGTGAATGGGGCAATCTGCAGCCCCAGCATTTT.

This clonotype has ten or more counts. The chain links TRBV9 to TRBJ2-7, with 8 nucleotides matching TRBD1. J was trimmed by 3 bases and V by 3 bases; bases with no gene match: 14. The CDR3 contains 17 residues. The germline CDR1 and CDR2 sequences are SGDLS and YYNGEE. The CDR3 nucleotides are TGTGCCAGCAGCGCATCTTTCGGACAGGGAAGGGGCTACGAGCAGTACTTC. Translation: CASSASFGQGRGYEQYF.

The chain has TRBV5-4 and TRBJ2-1, with D tentatively TRBD1 or TRBD2 (6 bases each). Germline lookup yields CDR1 SGHNT and CDR2 YYREEE (reference sequence). The ends were cut back, 4 bases at V and 8 bases at J, with 19 bases in the middle. The CDR3 is made up of 15 amino acids. In DNA, the CDR3 is TGTGCCAGCAGCGGGACTGACAGGAATCTCTATGAGCAGTTCTTC. It specifies CASSGTDRNLYEQFF.

This clonotype has ten or more counts. V and J are TRBV12-3 or TRBV12-4 and TRBJ2-5; TRBD2 matches 10 bases. The CDR3 consists of 16 residues. The trim removed 3 bases at V and 4 bases at J, leaving 8 bases unmatched. Written as DNA, the CDR3 is TGTGCCAGCAGTTTGTGGCTAGCGGGAGCTGGAGAGACCCAGTACTTC. It specifies CASSLWLAGAGETQYF.

Ten or more counts support this clonotype. V and J are TRBV7-3 and TRBJ2-3, with D unresolved. This CDR3 has 14 amino acids. CDR1 is SGHTA, CDR2 FQGTGA, per germline. Between the trimmed V and J ends, which lost 3 bases and 5 bases, there was a span of 12 bases. Here the CDR3 DNA reads TGTGCCAGCAGCTTGGGCGCCGTACAAGATACGCAGTATTTT. Translation gives CASSLGAVQDTQYF. The variable domain in full, with the rest retrieved from reference TRBV7-3 and TRBJ2-3, is GAGVSQTPSNKVTEKGKYVELRCDPISGHTALYWYRQSLGQGPEFLIYFQGTGAADDSGLPNDRFFAVRPEGSVSTLKIQRTERGDSAVYLCASSLGAVQDTQYFGPGTRLTVL.

This clonotype has a count of ten or more. The chain is built from TRBV9 and TRBJ2-1, with 7 bases fitting TRBD2. Looked up from germline, CDR1 is SGDLS and CDR2 is YYNGEE. Unmatched junction bases numbered 5, after V lost 3 bases and J lost 2 bases. The CDR3 runs to 15 residues. This CDR3 reads CASSARLAPYNEQFF. Here the CDR3 DNA reads TGTGCCAGCAGCGCCCGACTAGCCCCCTACAATGAGCAGTTCTTC.

The sample holds many counts of this clonotype. The V call is TRBV7-3, the J call TRBJ1-1; D is ambiguous. The V gene's germline CDR1 is SGHTA and CDR2 FQGTGA. CDR3 length equals 14 residues. Trimming left V 2 bases short and J 1 base short, with 8 bases between. For the CDR3, the DNA is TGTGCCAGCAGCTTAGGCAGCAAGAACACTGAAGCTTTCTTT. Protein sequence: CASSLGSKNTEAFF.

Ten or more counts support this clonotype. The rearrangement links TRBV5-6 to TRBJ2-1, with 7 bases identical to TRBD2. The CDR3 runs 17 residues. J gave up 1 base and V 4 bases, and 11 bases lay outside the gene matches. The germline CDR1 and CDR2 sequences are SGHDT and YYEEEE. This CDR3 reads CASSHGGGPLSYNEQFF. The CDR3 DNA follows: TGTGCCAGCAGCCATGGGGGAGGGCCCTTGTCCTACAATGAGCAGTTCTTC.